This TCR beta chain was captured in a study of control samples from healthy donors and cancer patients. Sequenced by immunoSEQ multiplex PCR; TCRdb stores in-frame clones only, minus some. This table holds about 100,000 clones, approximately 95% found once. Sequencing was done on a sample of blood. The origin of this receptor is a man between 18 and 29 years old in good health.

The CDR3 DNA reads as TGTGCCAGCAGTCTAGCGGGAAACACCGGGGAGCTGTTTTTT. Its protein product is CASSLAGNTGELFF. V gene TRBV6-2 or TRBV6-3 combines with J gene TRBJ2-2; 9 nucleotides line up with TRBD2. Losses at the gene ends were 5 bases for V and 2 bases for J; bases not matched to a gene: 0. Germline V lookup: CDR1 MNHEY, CDR2 SVGEGT. The CDR3 is 14 amino acids.